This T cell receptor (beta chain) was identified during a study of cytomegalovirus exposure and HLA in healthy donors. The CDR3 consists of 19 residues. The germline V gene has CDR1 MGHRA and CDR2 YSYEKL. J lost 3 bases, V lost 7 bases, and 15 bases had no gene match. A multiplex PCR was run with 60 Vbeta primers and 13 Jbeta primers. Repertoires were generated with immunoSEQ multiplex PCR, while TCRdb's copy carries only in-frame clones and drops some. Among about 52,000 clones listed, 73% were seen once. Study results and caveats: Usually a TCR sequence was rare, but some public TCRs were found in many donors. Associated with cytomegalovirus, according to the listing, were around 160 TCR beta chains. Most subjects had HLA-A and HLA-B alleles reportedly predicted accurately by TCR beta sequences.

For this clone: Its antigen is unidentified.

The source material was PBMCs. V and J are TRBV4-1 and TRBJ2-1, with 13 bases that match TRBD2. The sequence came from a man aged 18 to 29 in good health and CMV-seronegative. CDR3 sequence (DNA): TGCGCCAGCATGCCGGGACTAGCGGGATTAAAACGTAACTACAATGAGCAGTTCTTC. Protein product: CASMPGLAGLKRNYNEQFF.